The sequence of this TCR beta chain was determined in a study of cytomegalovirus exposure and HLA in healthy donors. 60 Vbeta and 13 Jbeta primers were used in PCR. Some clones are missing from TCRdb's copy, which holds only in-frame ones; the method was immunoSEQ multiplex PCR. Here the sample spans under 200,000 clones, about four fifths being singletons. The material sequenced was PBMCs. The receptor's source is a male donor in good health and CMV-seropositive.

The CDR3 DNA follows: TGTGCCAGCAGCTTAGGGTCCCCACAGGGATTCTATGGCTACACCTTC. Encoded protein: CASSLGSPQGFYGYTF. The chain couples TRBV7-2 to TRBJ1-2; the D gene is possibly TRBD1 (6 bases). CDR3 length: 16 amino acids. V was trimmed by 1 base and J by 4 bases, leaving 16 bases between them. Germline CDR1 and CDR2: SGHTA and FQGNSA.